Listed below are T cell receptor beta chains from one sample, sequenced in a study of CD8 T cells in ankylosing spondylitis. TCRdb passed the 5' RACE reads through MiXCR, listing each CDR3 protein once. The sample comprises around 140,000 distinct CDR3 sequences, roughly 10% of which are singletons, and about 4% rests with the top ten. Sequenced input: blood, either unsorted or a sorted T cell fraction (not recorded which). The receptors stem from a female donor with ankylosing spondylitis or in good health (not recorded which). CDR3s include the opening cysteine and the closing phenylalanine or tryptophan. A D gene is named only where the DNA matches it firmly. Size values are once, few and many counts, or a class for expanded clones, and some rows have none.

v_call	clone_size	d_call	j_call	cdr3_nt	cdr3_aa
TRBV2	many	NA	TRBJ2-3	TGTGCCAGCAGTGACGGGGGCCCAGATACGCAGTATTTT	CASSDGGPDTQYF
TRBV5-1	many	NA	TRBJ2-1	TGCGCCAGCAGCTTCTGGGGGGCTAGCTCCTACAATGAGCAGTTCTTC	CASSFWGASSYNEQFF
TRBV5-6	many	TRBD1	TRBJ2-2	TGTGCCAGCAGCTTGGGACAGGGGATCAGCACCGGGGAGCTGTTTTTT	CASSLGQGISTGELFF
TRBV15	many	TRBD1	TRBJ1-2	TGTGCCACCAGCAGAGATCGCAGGGGGACTAACTATGGCTACACCTTC	CATSRDRRGTNYGYTF
TRBV24-1	many	NA	TRBJ2-5	TGTGCCACCAGTGTAGGGGGGGCCAAAGAGACCCAGTACTTC	CATSVGGAKETQYF
TRBV18	NA	TRBD1	TRBJ2-7	TGTGCCAGCTCAACAGGGGCGGGTTACGAGCAGTACTTC	CASSTGAGYEQYF
TRBV20-1	NA	NA	TRBJ2-5	TGCAGTGCTTGGGACAACCAAGAGACCCAGTACTTC	CSAWDNQETQYF
TRBV20-1	NA	NA	TRBJ1-1	TGCAGTGGATCCCAGGGTTACACTGAAGCTTTCTTT	CSGSQGYTEAFF
TRBV25-1	few	TRBD1	TRBJ2-7	TGTGCCAGCAGAGTAGACAGGGACCCCTACGAGCAGTACTTC	CASRVDRDPYEQYF
TRBV4-2	many	NA	TRBJ1-1	TGTGCCAGCAGCCAAGCTGGGGACACTGAAGCTTTCTTT	CASSQAGDTEAFF
TRBV18	many	NA	TRBJ2-5	TGTGCCAGCTCACCATTTGCGTCAGAGACCCAGTACTTC	CASSPFASETQYF
TRBV5-4	many	NA	TRBJ2-6	TGTGCCAGCAGCCCGGCTGGGCCCGGGGCCAACGTCCTGACTTTC	CASSPAGPGANVLTF
TRBV5-4	few	TRBD2	TRBJ2-1	TGTGCCAGCAGCGCCACGGGGGGGACGAATGAGCAGTTCTTC	CASSATGGTNEQFF
TRBV7-8	many	NA	TRBJ2-7	TGTGCCAGCAGCAGCGGACTGGGAGGCGAGCAGTACTTC	CASSSGLGGEQYF
TRBV2	many	TRBD2	TRBJ2-5	TGTGCCACACTAGCGGGAGGTGTAGAGACCCAGTACTTC	CATLAGGVETQYF
TRBV28	many	NA	TRBJ1-1	TGTGCCAGCAGTTTGGGAACAGGGTCCCAAGCTTTCTTT	CASSLGTGSQAFF
TRBV6-1	many	NA	TRBJ2-3	TGTGCCACCCTCCAGACCGGGGATTGGACGCAGTATTTT	CATLQTGDWTQYF
TRBV6-2/TRBV6-3	many	NA	TRBJ1-5	TGTGCCAGCGTAGGGGCCTATAGCAATCAGCCCCAGCATTTT	CASVGAYSNQPQHF
TRBV9	many	TRBD2	TRBJ2-7	TGTGCCAGCAGCGTAGATGGCGGGGGGCCAAAGTACGAGCAGTACTTC	CASSVDGGGPKYEQYF
TRBV11-1	NA	TRBD1	TRBJ2-7	TGTGCCAGCAGCTTATCCCACAGGGGTGCCTACGAGCAGTACTTC	CASSLSHRGAYEQYF
TRBV5-1	many	NA	TRBJ2-2	TGCGCCAGCAGCTTAATGGCTGACACCGGGGAGCTGTTTTTT	CASSLMADTGELFF
TRBV10-3	many	NA	TRBJ1-2	TGTGCCACTAATGCTAACTATGGCTACACCTTC	CATNANYGYTF
TRBV20-1	few	TRBD1	TRBJ2-1	TGCCTAGGGACAGACTCCTACAATGAGCAGTTCTTC	CLGTDSYNEQFF
TRBV4-1	many	NA	TRBJ2-2	TGCGCCAGCAGCCAAGATGACAGTCACAATCCTAACACCGGGGAGCTGTTTTTT	CASSQDDSHNPNTGELFF
TRBV15	many	NA	TRBJ1-1	TGTGCCACCAGCAAGGGGGGCACTGAAGCTTTCTTT	CATSKGGTEAFF
TRBV5-1	many	TRBD1	TRBJ1-6	TGCGCCAGCAGCTTGGAACAGGGGGCCATGACACCCCTCCACTTT	CASSLEQGAMTPLHF
TRBV23-1	NA	TRBD1	TRBJ2-7	TGCGCCAGCAGTCAACAGCAGACAGGGGTGTACGAGCAGTACTTC	CASSQQQTGVYEQYF
TRBV5-1	NA	NA	TRBJ2-2	TGCGCCAGCCGAAGCAACACCGGGGAGCTGTTTTTT	CASRSNTGELFF
TRBV5-1	many	NA	TRBJ1-2	TGCGCCAGCAGCTGGGGGACACCTCAGAAATATGGCTACACCTTC	CASSWGTPQKYGYTF
TRBV5-1	many	TRBD2	TRBJ2-2	TGCGCCAGCGTCCCGGGACTAGGTTACACCGGGGAGCTGTTTTTT	CASVPGLGYTGELFF
TRBV29-1	few	NA	TRBJ2-7	TGCAGCGTTGAATTTGGGGGAACCTACGAGCAGTACTTC	CSVEFGGTYEQYF
TRBV12-3/TRBV12-4	NA	TRBD1	TRBJ1-4	TGTGCCAGCAGTTTAGCCAGGGGGGAAAAACTGTTTTTT	CASSLARGEKLFF
TRBV11-2	few	NA	TRBJ2-4	TGTGCCAGTGGGACCCGAGGGGGGAACATTCAGTACTTC	CASGTRGGNIQYF
TRBV6-4	many	TRBD2	TRBJ2-3	TGTGCCAGCAGTGAGGTTGCTAGCGGCGCAGATACGCAGTATTTT	CASSEVASGADTQYF
TRBV6-5	many	TRBD2	TRBJ2-4	TGTGCCAGCAGTTGGGGACTAGCGGGGGGACAGTACTTC	CASSWGLAGGQYF
TRBV20-1	many	NA	TRBJ1-2	TGCAGTGCTAGCCCCGGGTTTGTTAGTGGCTACACCTTC	CSASPGFVSGYTF
TRBV7-2	NA	NA	TRBJ2-7	TGTGCCAGCAGCTTATGGGGAGGTTACGAGCAGTACTTC	CASSLWGGYEQYF
TRBV10-3	NA	NA	TRBJ2-6	TGTGCCATCAGTCCCCGGACGGGGGAGAGCTCTGGGGCCAACGTCCTGACTTTC	CAISPRTGESSGANVLTF
TRBV20-1	many	TRBD2	TRBJ2-1	TGCAGTACCACTAGCGGGGGTTACAATGAGCAGTTCTTC	CSTTSGGYNEQFF
TRBV2	NA	TRBD1	TRBJ1-6	TGTGCCAGCAGTTACCTGACAGGGGTAAATTCACCCCTCCACTTT	CASSYLTGVNSPLHF
TRBV20-1	NA	TRBD1	TRBJ1-2	TGCAGTGCTAGAGGGACAGGGGGGGACTATGGCTACACCTTC	CSARGTGGDYGYTF
TRBV19	many	NA	TRBJ2-3	TGTGCCAGTAGTATAGATCTATCGGGGGAGAAAGATACGCAGTATTTT	CASSIDLSGEKDTQYF
TRBV28	many	NA	TRBJ2-5	TGTGCCAGCAGTCCCCACAAGTGGGCAAAGGAGACCCAGTACTTC	CASSPHKWAKETQYF
TRBV28	few	TRBD2	TRBJ2-2	TGTGCCACCACCTTAGCGGGGACCCGCGGCGGGGAGCTGTTTTTT	CATTLAGTRGGELFF
TRBV18	many	NA	TRBJ1-3	TGTGCCAGCTCACCACTGGGAGACTCTGGAAACACCATATATTTT	CASSPLGDSGNTIYF
TRBV19	many	NA	TRBJ1-3	TGTGCCACTAACAGGGAATCTGGAAACACCATATATTTT	CATNRESGNTIYF
TRBV13	many	NA	TRBJ2-1	TGTGCCAGCAGCTTAGAAGGGGCTTGGCAGTTCTTC	CASSLEGAWQFF
TRBV7-2	many	NA	TRBJ1-5	TGTGCCAGCAGCTTATTGGGCGGCTATAGCAATCAGCCCCAGCATTTT	CASSLLGGYSNQPQHF
TRBV7-3	many	TRBD2	TRBJ2-3	TGTGCCAGCAGCCCCCTCACCGGGACTAGCGGCACAGATACGCAGTATTTT	CASSPLTGTSGTDTQYF
TRBV18	many	TRBD2	TRBJ2-7	TGTGCCAGCTCCCCCGGGACTACCTCCTACGAGCAGTACTTC	CASSPGTTSYEQYF